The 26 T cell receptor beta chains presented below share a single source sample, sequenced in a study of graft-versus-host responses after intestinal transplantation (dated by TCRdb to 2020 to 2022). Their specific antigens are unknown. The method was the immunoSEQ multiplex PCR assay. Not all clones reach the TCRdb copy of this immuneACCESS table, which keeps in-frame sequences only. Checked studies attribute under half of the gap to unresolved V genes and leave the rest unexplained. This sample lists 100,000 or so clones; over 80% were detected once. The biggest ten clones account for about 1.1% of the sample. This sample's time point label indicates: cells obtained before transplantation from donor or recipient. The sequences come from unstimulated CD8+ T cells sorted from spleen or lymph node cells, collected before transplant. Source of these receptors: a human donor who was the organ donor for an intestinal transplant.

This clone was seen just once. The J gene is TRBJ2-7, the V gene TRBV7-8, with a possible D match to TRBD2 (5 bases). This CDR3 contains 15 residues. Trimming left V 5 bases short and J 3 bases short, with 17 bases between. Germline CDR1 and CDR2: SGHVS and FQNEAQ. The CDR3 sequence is CASSPSKGVFYEQYF. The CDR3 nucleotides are TGTGCCAGCAGCCCGTCGAAGGGAGTATTCTACGAGCAGTACTTC. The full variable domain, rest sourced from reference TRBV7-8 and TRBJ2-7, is GAGVSQSPRYKVAKRGQDVALRCDPISGHVSLFWYQQALGQGPEFLTYFQNEAQLDKSGLPSDRFFAERPEGSVSTLKIQRTQQEDSAVYLCASSPSKGVFYEQYFGPGTRLTVT.

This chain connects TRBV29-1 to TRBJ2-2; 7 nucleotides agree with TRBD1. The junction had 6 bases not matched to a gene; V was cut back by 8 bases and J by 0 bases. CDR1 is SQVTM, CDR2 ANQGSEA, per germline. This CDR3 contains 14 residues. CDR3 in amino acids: CSTWDSPNTGELFF. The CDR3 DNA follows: TGCAGCACCTGGGACAGCCCGAACACCGGGGAGCTGTTTTTT.

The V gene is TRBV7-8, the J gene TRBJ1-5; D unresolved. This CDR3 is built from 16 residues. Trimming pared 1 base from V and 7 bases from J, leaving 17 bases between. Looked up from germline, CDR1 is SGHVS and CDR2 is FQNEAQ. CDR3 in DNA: TGTGCCAGCAGCTTAGGGGTGTCTCGGGGTCTACAGCCCCAGCATTTT. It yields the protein CASSLGVSRGLQPQHF.

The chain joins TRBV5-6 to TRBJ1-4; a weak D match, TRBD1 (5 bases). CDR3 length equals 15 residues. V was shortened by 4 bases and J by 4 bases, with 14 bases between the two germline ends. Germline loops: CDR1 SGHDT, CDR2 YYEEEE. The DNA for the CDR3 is TGTGCCAGCAGCCTTACGACAGCCCTTAATGAAAAACTGTTTTTT. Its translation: CASSLTTALNEKLFF.

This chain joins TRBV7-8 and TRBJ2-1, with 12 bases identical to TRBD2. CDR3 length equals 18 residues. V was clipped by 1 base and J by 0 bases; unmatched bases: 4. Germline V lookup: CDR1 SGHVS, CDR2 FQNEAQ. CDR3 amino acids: CASSLGLAGAVSYNEQFF. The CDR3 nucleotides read TGTGCCAGCAGCTTAGGACTAGCGGGAGCCGTCTCCTACAATGAGCAGTTCTTC.

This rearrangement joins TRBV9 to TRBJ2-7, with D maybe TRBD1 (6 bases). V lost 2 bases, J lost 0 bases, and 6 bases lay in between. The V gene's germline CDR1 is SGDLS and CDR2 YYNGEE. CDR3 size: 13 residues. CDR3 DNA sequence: TGTGCCAGCAGCGTGGGGGCCTCCTACGAGCAGTACTTC. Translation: CASSVGASYEQYF.

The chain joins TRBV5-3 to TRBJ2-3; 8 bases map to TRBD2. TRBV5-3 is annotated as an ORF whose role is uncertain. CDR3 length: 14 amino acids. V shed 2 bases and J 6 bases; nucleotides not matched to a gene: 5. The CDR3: CARSFRGGADTQYF. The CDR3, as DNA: TGTGCCAGAAGCTTCCGGGGGGGTGCTGATACGCAGTATTTT.

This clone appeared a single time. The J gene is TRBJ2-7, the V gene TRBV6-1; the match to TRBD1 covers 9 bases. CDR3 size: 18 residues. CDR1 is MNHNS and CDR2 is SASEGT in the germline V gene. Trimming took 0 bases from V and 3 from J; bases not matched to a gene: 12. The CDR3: CASSEARWDRAEIYEQYF. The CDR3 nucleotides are TGTGCCAGCAGTGAAGCGCGGTGGGACAGGGCCGAGATCTACGAGCAGTACTTC.

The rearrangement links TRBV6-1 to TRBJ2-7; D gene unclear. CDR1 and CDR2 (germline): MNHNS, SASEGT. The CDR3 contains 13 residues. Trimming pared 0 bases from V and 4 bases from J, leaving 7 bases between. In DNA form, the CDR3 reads TGTGCCAGCAGTGAAGCTGAACATTACGAGCAGTACTTC. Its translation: CASSEAEHYEQYF.

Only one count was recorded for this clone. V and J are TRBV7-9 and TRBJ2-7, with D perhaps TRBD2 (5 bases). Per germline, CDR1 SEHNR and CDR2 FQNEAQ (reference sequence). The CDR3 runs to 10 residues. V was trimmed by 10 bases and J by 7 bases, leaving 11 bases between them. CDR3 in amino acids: CAIATGEQYF. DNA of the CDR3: TGTGCCATCGCAACGGGGGAGCAGTACTTC.

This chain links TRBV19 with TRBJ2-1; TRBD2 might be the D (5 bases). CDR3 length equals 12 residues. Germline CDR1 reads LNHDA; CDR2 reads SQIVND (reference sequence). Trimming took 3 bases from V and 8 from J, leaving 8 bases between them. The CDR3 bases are TGTGCCAGTAGTATTGGGAGCCATGAGCAGTTCTTC. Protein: CASSIGSHEQFF.

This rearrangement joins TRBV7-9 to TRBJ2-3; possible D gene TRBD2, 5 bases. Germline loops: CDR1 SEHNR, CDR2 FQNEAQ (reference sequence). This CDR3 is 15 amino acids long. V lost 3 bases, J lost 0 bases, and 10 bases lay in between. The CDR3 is CASSFVASSTDTQYF. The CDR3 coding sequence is TGTGCCAGCAGCTTTGTCGCTAGCAGCACAGATACGCAGTATTTT.

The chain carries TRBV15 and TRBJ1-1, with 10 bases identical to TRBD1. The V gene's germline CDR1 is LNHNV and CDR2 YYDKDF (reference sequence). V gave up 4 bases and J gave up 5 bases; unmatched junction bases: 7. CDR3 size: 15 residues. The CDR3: CATSKLRDRGTEAFF. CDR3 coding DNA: TGTGCCACCAGCAAACTCCGGGACAGGGGAACTGAAGCTTTCTTT.

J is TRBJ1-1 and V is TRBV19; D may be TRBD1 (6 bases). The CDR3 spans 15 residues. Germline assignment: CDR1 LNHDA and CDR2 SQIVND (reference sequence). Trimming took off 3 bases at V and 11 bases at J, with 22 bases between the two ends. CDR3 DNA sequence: TGTGCCAGTAGTATCGGGGTTACAGGGTCGAGGGAGGCTTTCTTT. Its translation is CASSIGVTGSREAFF.

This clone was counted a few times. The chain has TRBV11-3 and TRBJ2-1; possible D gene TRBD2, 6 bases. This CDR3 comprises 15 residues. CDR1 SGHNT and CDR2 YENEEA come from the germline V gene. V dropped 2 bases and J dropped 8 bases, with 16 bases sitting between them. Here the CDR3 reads CASSLYGGVRDEQFF. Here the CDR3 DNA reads TGTGCCAGCAGCTTATATGGCGGGGTCAGGGATGAGCAGTTCTTC. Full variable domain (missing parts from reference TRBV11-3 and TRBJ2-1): EAGVVQSPRYKIIEKKQPVAFWCNPISGHNTLYWYLQNLGQGPELLIRYENEEAVDDSQLPKDRFSAERLKGVDSTLKIQPAELGDSAVYLCASSLYGGVRDEQFFGPGTRLTVL.

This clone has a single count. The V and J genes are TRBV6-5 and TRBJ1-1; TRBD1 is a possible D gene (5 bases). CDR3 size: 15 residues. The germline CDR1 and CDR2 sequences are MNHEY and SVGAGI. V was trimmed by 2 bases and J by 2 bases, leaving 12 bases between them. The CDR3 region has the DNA TGTGCCAGCAGTTACGACGCAGGACATAACACTGAAGCTTTCTTT. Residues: CASSYDAGHNTEAFF.

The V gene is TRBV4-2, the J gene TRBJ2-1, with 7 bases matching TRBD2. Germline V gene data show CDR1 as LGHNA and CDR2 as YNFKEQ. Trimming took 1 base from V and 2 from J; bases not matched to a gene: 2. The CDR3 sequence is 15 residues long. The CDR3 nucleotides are TGTGCCAGCAGCCAAGGCGGGAGTACCTACAATGAGCAGTTCTTC. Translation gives CASSQGGSTYNEQFF.

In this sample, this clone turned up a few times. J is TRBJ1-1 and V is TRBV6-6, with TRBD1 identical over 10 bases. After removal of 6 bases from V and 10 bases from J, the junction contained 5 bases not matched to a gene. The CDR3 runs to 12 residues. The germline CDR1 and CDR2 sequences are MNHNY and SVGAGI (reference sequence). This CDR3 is CASSRTGGRAFF. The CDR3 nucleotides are TGTGCCAGCAGCCGGACAGGGGGGCGAGCTTTCTTT.

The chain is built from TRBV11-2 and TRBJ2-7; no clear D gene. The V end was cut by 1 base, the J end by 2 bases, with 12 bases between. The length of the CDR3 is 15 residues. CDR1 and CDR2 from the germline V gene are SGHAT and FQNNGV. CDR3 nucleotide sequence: TGTGCCAGCAGCTTAGCACACCAGGAAGCCTACGAGCAGTACTTC. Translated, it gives CASSLAHQEAYEQYF.

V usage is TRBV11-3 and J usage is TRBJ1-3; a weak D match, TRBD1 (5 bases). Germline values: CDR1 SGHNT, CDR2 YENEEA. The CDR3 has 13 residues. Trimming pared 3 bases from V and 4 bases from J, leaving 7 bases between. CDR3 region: CASSFAGGNTIYF. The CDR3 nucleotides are TGTGCCAGCAGCTTCGCAGGGGGAAACACCATATATTTT.

CDR3 bases: TGTGCCAGCAGCGTAGGGGGACAGGGGCCCGACGAGCAGTACTTC. Protein sequence: CASSVGGQGPDEQYF. The chain links TRBV9 to TRBJ2-7; 10 bases fit TRBD1. In germline, CDR1 is SGDLS, CDR2 YYNGEE. There are 15 residues in the CDR3. V dropped 0 bases and J dropped 5; count of bases not matched to a gene: 5.

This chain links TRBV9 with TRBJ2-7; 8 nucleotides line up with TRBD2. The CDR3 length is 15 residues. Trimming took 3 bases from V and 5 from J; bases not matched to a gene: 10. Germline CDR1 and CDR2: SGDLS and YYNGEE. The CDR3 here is CASSAGLAATDEQYF. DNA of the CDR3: TGTGCCAGCAGCGCCGGACTAGCCGCGACAGACGAGCAGTACTTC.

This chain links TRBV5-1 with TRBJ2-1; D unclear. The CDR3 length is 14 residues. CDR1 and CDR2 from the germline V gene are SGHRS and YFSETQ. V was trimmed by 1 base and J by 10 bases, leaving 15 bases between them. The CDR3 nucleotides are TGCGCCAGCAGCTTGTTTCCCCCCCGCGTCGAGCAGTTCTTC. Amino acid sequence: CASSLFPPRVEQFF.

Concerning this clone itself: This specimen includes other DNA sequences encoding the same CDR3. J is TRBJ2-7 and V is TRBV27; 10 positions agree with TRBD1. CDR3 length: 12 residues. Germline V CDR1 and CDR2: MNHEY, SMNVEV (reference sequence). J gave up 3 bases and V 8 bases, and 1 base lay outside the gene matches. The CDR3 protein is CASRDRGYEQYF. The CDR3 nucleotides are TGTGCCAGCCGGGACAGGGGCTACGAGCAGTACTTC.

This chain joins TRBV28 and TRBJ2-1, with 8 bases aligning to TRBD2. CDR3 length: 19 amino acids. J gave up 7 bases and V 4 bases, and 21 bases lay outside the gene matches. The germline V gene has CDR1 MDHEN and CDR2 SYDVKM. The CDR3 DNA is TGTGCCAGCAGTTGGGCACTCGGGAGGGCCGGGTCCGGTACAAATGAGCAGTTCTTC. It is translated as CASSWALGRAGSGTNEQFF.

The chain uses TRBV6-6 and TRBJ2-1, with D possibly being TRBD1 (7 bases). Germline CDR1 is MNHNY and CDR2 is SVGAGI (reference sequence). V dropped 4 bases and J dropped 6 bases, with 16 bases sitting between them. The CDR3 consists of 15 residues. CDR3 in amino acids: CASSCGTAPFNEQFF. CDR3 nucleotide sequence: TGTGCCAGCAGTTGCGGGACAGCGCCCTTCAATGAGCAGTTCTTC.